This T cell receptor beta chain appears in the sequencing data of a study of T-cell reconstitution after alpha-beta-depleted transplantation in children. Unique molecular identifiers were used in preparing the TCRbeta library. Each CDR3 protein is one row after TCRdb ran MiXCR on the PCR reads. The sample comprises roughly 500,000 distinct CDR3 sequences, approximately 30% of which are singletons, and approximately 2.3% rests with the top ten. Trimming cost V 7 bases and J 6 bases, with 18 bases left between them. CDR3 size: 13 residues. The germline gives CDR1 SQVTM, CDR2 ANQGSEA. This clonotype was detected only a few times.

This clonotype originated in a human donor who donated a stem cell graft to a child with aplastic anemia. The sample in question was PBMCs from the stem cell graft donor, obtained from the stem cell graft. V and J are TRBV29-1 and TRBJ1-1; tentative D call: TRBD1 (5 bases). CDR3 region: CSACAGGVPEAFF. CDR3 in DNA: TGCAGCGCCTGCGCGGGGGGAGTCCCTGAAGCTTTCTTT.